Described below is a single T cell receptor (beta chain) sequence and its context. The sample is drawn from a study of shared clonotypes between healthy human individuals. Trimming removed 6 bases from V and 2 bases from J; junction bases left unmatched: 9. The CDR3 covers 16 residues. CDR1 is WSHSY, CDR2 SAAADI, per germline. Into CD45RA+ naive and CD45RA-negative memory subsets, the CD4+ cells were split. This table comes from immunoSEQ multiplex PCR, and its TCRdb copy is limited to in-frame clones, with some not included. The repertoire holds some 550,000 clones, around 97% seen once, with less than 0.065% in the top ten.

Sequenced material: naive CD4+ T cells sorted from blood. Subset indicated: CD45RA+ positively selected. This receptor was taken from a woman aged 25 to 39 in good health. This sequence joins TRBV10-2 and TRBJ2-2, with 7 bases lining up with TRBD2. The CDR3 sequence is CASRRDGGRNTGELFF. The CDR3 region has the DNA TGCGCCAGCAGGAGAGATGGCGGGAGAAACACCGGGGAGCTGTTTTTT.